The T cell receptor beta chain described here comes from a study of shared clonotypes between healthy human individuals. CDR3 size: 15 residues. The V gene end was trimmed by 2 bases and the J gene end by 6 bases; junction bases not matched to a gene: 4. Germline CDR1 and CDR2: SGHRS and YFSETQ. Naive CD4+ cells were CD45RA-selected; the remaining cells were memory. Assay: immunoSEQ multiplex PCR; the TCRdb copy retains only in-frame clones and omits some. This table has roughly 1 million clones, about 76% appearing once. The rearrangement links TRBV5-1 to TRBJ2-1; 11 nucleotides align to TRBD1. The receptor's source is a man between 18 and 35 years old in good health. Sequencing used memory CD4+ T cells sorted from blood. The subset is: CD45RA-negative fraction. The DNA of the CDR3 is TGCGCCAGCAGCTTTGGACAGGGGGCAGGCAATGAGCAGTTCTTC. This translates into CASSFGQGAGNEQFF.